Listed here are 18 T cell receptor beta chains from one sample, sequenced in a study of shared clonotypes between healthy human individuals (dated by TCRdb to about 2020). The receptor library was made with the immunoSEQ multiplex PCR assay. The table comes from immuneACCESS by way of TCRdb, which keeps in-frame sequences with V and J called. Part of the clones is missing from these tables; in studies checked, under half for an unresolved V gene and the rest for unknown reasons. The sample contains 2 million to 2.5 million clones, over 90% of them found a single time. The biggest ten clones account for 0.35% to 0.5% of the sample. The specimen was naive CD4+ T cells from PBMCs. Read against the paper, the sample's cell subset or site label means: CD45RA+ positively selected. These receptors all stem from a man between 18 and 29 years old in good health. Some clones in this sample may be carry-over from other donors' samples.

The J gene is TRBJ1-2, the V gene TRBV6-6, with TRBD1 identical over 8 bases. The CDR3 consists of 15 residues. The V and J ends lost 0 bases and 8 bases, in that order; junction bases with no gene match: 8. Germline CDR1 is MNHNY and CDR2 is SVGAGI (reference sequence). CDR3 protein: CASSYSGTGGIGYTF. CDR3 sequence (DNA): TGTGCCAGCAGTTACTCTGGGACAGGAGGGATCGGCTACACCTTC.

The V gene is TRBV5-1, the J gene TRBJ2-3; D remains ambiguous. The CDR3 runs to 13 residues. Germline CDR1 is SGHRS and CDR2 is YFSETQ. Trimming removed 3 bases from V and 6 bases from J, with 11 bases in between. The CDR3 spells CASSSLIGDTQYF. In nucleotides, the CDR3 is TGCGCCAGCAGCTCACTTATAGGGGATACGCAGTATTTT.

The rearrangement joins TRBV6-4 to TRBJ2-5, with D possibly matching TRBD2 (6 bases). V lost 6 bases to trimming and J lost 8 bases, with 28 bases between them. The germline V gene encodes CDR1 MRHNA and CDR2 SNTAGT. The CDR3 is made up of 17 amino acids. The CDR3 reads CASRPTDREIPRDTQYF. The CDR3 DNA follows: TGTGCCAGCAGGCCGACGGACCGGGAGATCCCAAGAGACACCCAGTACTTC.

This clone was recorded once. V and J are TRBV7-9 and TRBJ1-2, with 9 bases lining up with TRBD1. The CDR3 consists of 13 residues. V gave up 5 bases and J gave up 8 bases; unmatched junction bases: 6. Germline loops: CDR1 SEHNR, CDR2 FQNEAQ (reference sequence). Written as DNA, the CDR3 is TGTGCCAGCAGCCCACAGGGGGCGCACGGCTACACCTTC. It specifies CASSPQGAHGYTF.

The rearrangement joins TRBV9 to TRBJ2-2; 7 bases are shared with TRBD2. The V gene's germline CDR1 is SGDLS and CDR2 YYNGEE. The CDR3 covers 16 residues. V trimming: 4 bases; J trimming: 5 bases; junction bases outside the gene matches: 11. The CDR3 DNA follows: TGTGCCAGCAGCCCACAGCTAGCGGCAAGGACCGGGGAGCTGTTTTTT. Translated: CASSPQLAARTGELFF.

The chain has TRBV6-1 and TRBJ2-5; possibly TRBD2 for D (6 bases). Trimming took off 6 bases at V and 4 bases at J, with 18 bases between the two ends. The germline V gene has CDR1 MNHNS and CDR2 SASEGT. This CDR3 comprises 15 residues. The DNA for the CDR3 is TGTGCCAGCAGCCGCAGCGGAGAGGGAGGAGAGACCCAGTACTTC. This translates into CASSRSGEGGETQYF.

The table lists this clone with a count of one. CDR3 loop: CASSLVTAEPHEQFF. The CDR3 nucleotides are TGTGCCAGCAGCTTGGTAACGGCAGAACCCCATGAGCAGTTCTTC. The chain combines TRBV5-4 with TRBJ2-1; no definite D call. The germline CDR1 and CDR2 sequences are SGHNT and YYREEE (reference sequence). V shed 0 bases and J shed 8 bases, with 15 bases lying between them. CDR3 length: 15 amino acids.

DNA for the CDR3: TGCGCCAGCAGCCCAGGGCTACAGGGGCGAGATGAGCAGTTCTTC. Translating it yields CASSPGLQGRDEQFF. The V gene is TRBV4-1, the J gene TRBJ2-1; 7 bases fit TRBD1. CDR1 and CDR2 from the germline V gene are MGHRA and YSYEKL. CDR3 length: 15 residues. Unmatched junction bases numbered 11, after V lost 4 bases and J lost 8 bases.

The chain recombines TRBV5-1 with TRBJ2-7; D uncertain. Between the trimmed V and J ends, which lost 3 bases and 3 bases, there was a span of 13 bases. The CDR3 length is 14 residues. Germline V gene lookup returns CDR1 SGHRS and CDR2 YFSETQ. The CDR3 nucleotides read TGCGCCAGCAGCTATTATCCACGGAGCTACGAGCAGTACTTC. This gives the protein CASSYYPRSYEQYF.

V and J are TRBV7-9 and TRBJ1-3; 10 bases fit TRBD1. CDR1 and CDR2 (germline): SEHNR, FQNEAQ (reference sequence). Unmatched junction bases numbered 5, after V lost 5 bases and J lost 7 bases. This CDR3 comprises 14 residues. The CDR3 bases are TGTGCCAGCAGCCGGGACAGGGGAGCGAACACCATATATTTT. Its protein product is CASSRDRGANTIYF.

The count of this clone is one. The genes are TRBV5-4 and TRBJ2-7, with D perhaps matching TRBD1 (6 bases). V lost 4 bases and J lost 0, with 14 bases in between. The CDR3 totals 15 residues. The V gene's germline CDR1 is SGHNT and CDR2 YYREEE (reference sequence). CDR3 in DNA: TGTGCCAGCAGCATAACAGGGTCCCCCTCCTACGAGCAGTACTTC. Protein: CASSITGSPSYEQYF.

This clone was observed a handful of times. J is TRBJ1-2 and V is TRBV10-3; D remains unclear. Trimming left V 6 bases short and J 4 bases short, with 18 bases between. CDR3 length equals 15 residues. CDR1 and CDR2 (germline): ENHRY, SYGVKD. The CDR3 nucleotides are TGTGCCATCAGCCTCGCTCCGGATCGCGGCTATGGCTACACCTTC. The encoded protein is CAISLAPDRGYGYTF.

The rearrangement uses TRBV18 and TRBJ1-5, with D possibly TRBD1 on 6 matching bases. The germline CDR1 and CDR2 sequences are KGHSH and LQKENI. Trimming pared 3 bases from V and 6 bases from J, leaving 24 bases between. The CDR3 is made up of 18 amino acids. CDR3 sequence reads: CASSPTPEGGRDGQPQHF. The DNA for the CDR3 is TGTGCCAGCTCACCCACCCCGGAGGGGGGGCGCGATGGTCAGCCCCAGCATTTT.

This clone appeared a single time. V is TRBV5-6 and J is TRBJ2-3; D perhaps matches TRBD1 (6 bases). CDR3 length: 15 amino acids. CDR1 and CDR2 (germline): SGHDT, YYEEEE. With 3 bases removed from V and 3 bases from J, the gap between germline ends came to 14 bases. CDR3 sequence reads: CASSSGVPRTDTQYF. Written as DNA, the CDR3 is TGTGCCAGCAGCTCAGGGGTTCCCCGAACAGATACGCAGTATTTT.

The chain is built from TRBV2 and TRBJ1-2, with a weak D call TRBD1 (5 bases). V was shortened by 2 bases and J by 8 bases, with 21 bases between the two germline ends. The CDR3 runs 16 residues. Germline CDR1 reads SNHLY; CDR2 reads FYNNEI. The CDR3 DNA reads TGTGCCAGCAGTGAATTTTTTGGGATAGGGGACGAAGGCTACACCTTC. Its protein product is CASSEFFGIGDEGYTF.

The chain combines TRBV11-2 with TRBJ2-4; 10 nucleotides align to TRBD2. The germline CDR1 and CDR2 sequences are SGHAT and FQNNGV. The CDR3 length is 13 residues. V trimming: 5 bases; J trimming: 12 bases; junction bases outside the gene matches: 7. The DNA for the CDR3 is TGTGCCAGCAGCGGAAGCGGGAGGGCCTCTCAGTACTTC. Protein sequence: CASSGSGRASQYF. Complete variable domain (other parts from reference TRBV11-2 and TRBJ2-4): EAGVAQSPRYKIIEKRQSVAFWCNPISGHATLYWYQQILGQGPKLLIQFQNNGVVDDSQLPKDRFSAERLKGVDSTLKIQPAKLEDSAVYLCASSGSGRASQYFGAGTRLSVL.

This clone has only a few counts. The sample carries other DNA sequences with the same CDR3. V usage is TRBV20-1 and J usage is TRBJ1-4; the D is unclear. Germline V gene sequence: CDR1 DFQATT, CDR2 SNEGSKA (reference sequence). This CDR3 comprises 11 residues. V lost 3 bases to trimming and J lost 5 bases, with 4 bases between them. The chain's CDR3 is CSARQNEKLFF. The CDR3, as DNA: TGCAGTGCTAGGCAAAATGAAAAACTGTTTTTT.

In this sample, this clone turned up a few times. The sample holds other DNA sequences that translate to the same CDR3. The V and J genes are TRBV5-1 and TRBJ2-7, with TRBD2 matching over 10 bases. Germline values: CDR1 SGHRS, CDR2 YFSETQ. Losses at the gene ends were 1 base for V and 2 bases for J; bases not matched to a gene: 0. The CDR3 extends over 14 amino acids. The CDR3 region has the DNA TGCGCCAGCAGCTTGACTAGCGGGACCTACGAGCAGTACTTC. Its protein is CASSLTSGTYEQYF.